These T cell receptor beta chains were read from a single sample in a study of blood T cell repertoires in COVID-19. Produced via immunoSEQ multiplex PCR; TCRdb's table is partial and in-frame only. The table records some 69,000 clones, 90% of them present only once. The sample comprised peripheral blood. Receptors were obtained from a man aged 55 to 70 with acute or convalescent COVID-19. The CDR3 runs from the conserved cysteine through the conserved F or W. A D gene is named only where the DNA matches it firmly. Size is omitted from some rows. Given values are once, few, many or a class for expanded clones.

j_gene,abundance,d_gene,v_gene,CDR3nt,CDR3aa
TRBJ2-1,NA,NA,TRBV6-2/TRBV6-3,TGTGCCAGCAGCGCACTCGGTGAGCAGTTCTTC,CASSALGEQFF
TRBJ2-7,NA,NA,TRBV25-1,TGTGCCAGCAGTGATCGAGGGCAGGTAGGTTTGGCGGACGAGCAGTACTTC,CASSDRGQVGLADEQYF
TRBJ1-6,NA,NA,TRBV6-1,TGTGCCAGCAGCGAACCAACTCCCAGCGGCAATTCACCCCTCCACTTT,CASSEPTPSGNSPLHF
TRBJ1-2,NA,TRBD1,TRBV18,TGTGCCAGCTCACGAACGACAGGGGTGGACTATGGCTACACCTTC,CASSRTTGVDYGYTF
TRBJ2-2,NA,TRBD2,TRBV9,TGTGCCAGCACCTGGACTAGCGGTTCCCCCGGGGAGCTGTTTTTT,CASTWTSGSPGELFF
TRBJ2-7,few,NA,TRBV5-1,TGCGCCAGCAGCTCAGGGCCTAGCTACGAGCAGTACTTC,CASSSGPSYEQYF
TRBJ1-1,NA,NA,TRBV18,TGTGCCAGCTCACCACCGAGCGGGGGGATCACTGAAGCTTTCTTT,CASSPPSGGITEAFF
TRBJ1-5,NA,NA,TRBV10-3,TGTGCCATCAGTGAGTCCCAGGGATACAATCAGCCCCAGCATTTT,CAISESQGYNQPQHF
TRBJ1-2,NA,TRBD1,TRBV9,TGTGCCAGCAGCGGAGGACAGGGGCCCTCCGGCTACACCTTC,CASSGGQGPSGYTF
TRBJ1-1,once,TRBD1,TRBV5-4,TGTGCCAGCAGCTATATGGGACAGGGGGCGGGTGCTTTCTTT,CASSYMGQGAGAFF
TRBJ1-2,NA,TRBD1,TRBV5-1,TGCGCCAGCAGCGGGGGGACAGGAGGATCGAGCTACACCTTC,CASSGGTGGSSYTF
TRBJ1-1,NA,NA,TRBV25-1,TGTGCCAGCAGTGCCCAGGGTGGGACTGAAGCTTTCTTT,CASSAQGGTEAFF
TRBJ1-1,NA,NA,TRBV7-2,TGTGCCAGCAGCCTCGGGGGGTCGAACACTGAAGCTTTCTTT,CASSLGGSNTEAFF
TRBJ2-7,NA,TRBD1,TRBV9,TGTGCCAGCAGCGTAGGAACGAGGACAGGGGACGAGCAGTACTTC,CASSVGTRTGDEQYF
TRBJ2-3,few,NA,TRBV6-6,TGTGCCAGCAGACCCCGGGGTACTAGCACAGATACGCAGTATTTT,CASRPRGTSTDTQYF
TRBJ1-4,NA,TRBD1,TRBV5-1,TGCGCCAGCAGCTTGGGACAGGGGGGCGAAAAACTGTTTTTT,CASSLGQGGEKLFF
TRBJ2-1,NA,TRBD2,TRBV24-1,TGTGCCACCAGTGATGTAGCGGGGGGGCCGGGCAATGAGCAGTTCTTC,CATSDVAGGPGNEQFF
TRBJ1-4,NA,TRBD1,TRBV5-1,TGCGCCAGCAGCTTGATGGAGGGGGCCCGCGGACTGTTTTTT,CASSLMEGARGLFF
TRBJ1-4,NA,TRBD1,TRBV5-6,TGTGCCAGCAGCCCTTACAGGGGTGGTGAAAAACTGTTTTTT,CASSPYRGGEKLFF
TRBJ2-1,NA,NA,TRBV6-1,TGTGCCAGCAGTGAAGCGCGGCAGGGCCCTTACAATGAGCAGTTCTTC,CASSEARQGPYNEQFF
TRBJ1-1,NA,TRBD1,TRBV7-2,TGTGCCAGCAGCAAAAAGACAGGGGGCACTGAAGCTTTCTTT,CASSKKTGGTEAFF
TRBJ1-2,NA,TRBD1,TRBV25-1,TGTGCCACCCGGGACAGGGCTAACTATGGCTACACCTTC,CATRDRANYGYTF
TRBJ1-5,NA,TRBD1,TRBV11-2,TGTGCCAGCAGCTTAGGCGGGACAGGGTTTGGTCAGCCCCAGCATTTT,CASSLGGTGFGQPQHF
TRBJ2-1,NA,NA,TRBV7-8,TGTGCCAGCAGCTTAGCGGGGGCGAAATTGGTAGGGGAGCAGTTCTTC,CASSLAGAKLVGEQFF
TRBJ2-7,NA,NA,TRBV27,TGTGCCAGCAGTTCAGCAGGGTCCTACGAGCAGTACTTC,CASSSAGSYEQYF
TRBJ1-2,NA,TRBD1,TRBV24-1,TGTGCCACCAGTGATTTGACAGGGGATCGCTATGGCTACACCTTC,CATSDLTGDRYGYTF
TRBJ2-2,few,NA,TRBV19,TGTGCCAGTAGTATTCGCTCCATCCGTGGGACAAGCCCTAACACCGGGGAGCTGTTTTTT,CASSIRSIRGTSPNTGELFF
TRBJ1-2,NA,TRBD1,TRBV20-1,TGCAGTGCTAGTTTAAATCTTCTTCTTGGGACAGGGGGATCGGGAGGCTACACCTTC,CSASLNLLLGTGGSGGYTF
TRBJ1-5,NA,NA,TRBV12-5,TGTGCTAGTGGTTTGGTACGGCAGCCCCAGCATTTT,CASGLVRQPQHF
TRBJ1-6,NA,TRBD1,TRBV6-5,TGTGCCACCAGGAGGGACAGGTATAATTCACCCCTCCACTTT,CATRRDRYNSPLHF
TRBJ1-2,NA,NA,TRBV7-2,TGTGCCAGCAGCTTAGGAGTAGGGGGGGCGCGAGGCTACACCTTC,CASSLGVGGARGYTF
TRBJ2-7,NA,TRBD1,TRBV5-1,TGCGCCAGCAGCTGGCTACCATCACAGGGGGCGAGTGTGACGGGATACGAGCAGTACTTC,CASSWLPSQGASVTGYEQYF
TRBJ1-4,NA,NA,TRBV19,TGTGCCAGTAGTGCCCGGTCCACCGCTTTTTTT,CASSARSTAFF
TRBJ2-1,NA,TRBD1,TRBV11-2,TGTGCCAGCAGCCCATGGGACAGGGGTTGGAATGAGCAGTTCTTC,CASSPWDRGWNEQFF
TRBJ1-5,once,NA,TRBV7-2,TGTGCCAGCAGCTTAAACTTGAGGGGCAATCAGCCCCAGCATTTT,CASSLNLRGNQPQHF
TRBJ1-1,NA,NA,TRBV19,TGTGCCACTAGTAGGTGGGGGGGCCGCAACACTGAAGCTTTCTTT,CATSRWGGRNTEAFF
TRBJ2-4,once,TRBD1,TRBV6-6,TGTGCCAGCAGTTTACAGGGGCAGGCCAAAAACATTCAGTACTTC,CASSLQGQAKNIQYF
TRBJ1-3,few,NA,TRBV9,TGTGCCAGCAGCGTGACCGTGGGGGGGTTCTCTGGAAACACCATATATTTT,CASSVTVGGFSGNTIYF
TRBJ1-1,NA,NA,TRBV29-1,TGCAGCGTTGTAGGGCCAAGGCAGGGTACTGAAGCTTTCTTT,CSVVGPRQGTEAFF
TRBJ2-7,NA,NA,TRBV7-9,TGTGCCAGCAGCTTCTCAACCCTCAGGGGCTCCTACGAGCAGTACTTC,CASSFSTLRGSYEQYF
TRBJ2-7,NA,NA,TRBV11-2,TGTGCCAGCAGCTTACAAGGGGCCCTCGAGCAGTACTTC,CASSLQGALEQYF